The 9 T cell receptor beta chains presented below share a single source sample, sequenced in a study of cytomegalovirus exposure and HLA in healthy donors. Both 60 Vbeta primers and 13 Jbeta primers went into the PCR. The data were produced by immunoSEQ multiplex PCR, yet TCRdb's version contains in-frame clones alone and is incomplete. In the table there are fewer than 120,000 clones, around 78% of which are singletons. Sequencing was done on a sample of PBMCs. These receptors originate from a young woman in good health and CMV-seronegative.

This clone was counted only a few times. This rearrangement joins TRBV4-3 to TRBJ1-4; tentative D call: TRBD1 (6 bases). V was trimmed by 0 bases and J by 8 bases, leaving 16 bases between them. CDR3 length: 16 amino acids. Germline CDR1 LGHNA, CDR2 YSLEER. DNA for the CDR3: TGCGCCAGCAGCCAAGATCTTGGGGACATGGGAGAAAAACTGTTTTTT. Amino acids: CASSQDLGDMGEKLFF.

This rearrangement joins TRBV5-1 to TRBJ1-6, with D unresolved. The V end lost 1 base, the J end lost 7 bases, and 9 bases lay between the germline ends. The CDR3 has 14 amino acids. Germline lookup yields CDR1 SGHRS and CDR2 YFSETQ. The CDR3, as DNA: TGCGCCAGCAGCTTGTTGTCCCAGAATTCACCCCTCCACTTT. Residues: CASSLLSQNSPLHF. Full variable domain (missing parts from reference TRBV5-1 and TRBJ1-6): KAGVTQTPRYLIKTRGQQVTLSCSPISGHRSVSWYQQTPGQGLQFLFEYFSETQRNKGNFPGRFSGRQFSNSRSEMNVSTLELGDSALYLCASSLLSQNSPLHFGNGTRLTVT.

The V gene is TRBV7-3, the J gene TRBJ2-5, with a weak D call TRBD1 (5 bases). Trimming shortened V by 2 bases and J by 3 bases, and 10 bases separated the two germline ends. CDR1 and CDR2 from the germline V gene are SGHTA and FQGTGA. The CDR3 spans 14 residues. The chain's CDR3 is CASSLLGQEETQYF. CDR3 nucleotides: TGTGCCAGCAGCTTACTGGGGCAGGAAGAGACCCAGTACTTC.

The chain carries TRBV6-5 and TRBJ1-6; D is possibly TRBD1 (5 bases). This CDR3 has 11 amino acids. Germline V gene lookup returns CDR1 MNHEY and CDR2 SVGAGI. Trimming cost V 6 bases and J 14 bases, with 11 bases left between them. CDR3 in amino acids: CASSTGGSLHF. CDR3 coding DNA: TGTGCCAGCAGCACGGGGGGATCCCTCCACTTT.

The chain carries TRBV5-4 and TRBJ2-3, with TRBD2 matching 8 bases. The CDR3 contains 17 residues. V shed 4 bases and J 1 base; nucleotides not matched to a gene: 11. Per the germline V gene, CDR1 is SGHNT and CDR2 is YYREEE (reference sequence). DNA of the CDR3: TGTGCCAGCAGCCCGATCGGAACTAGCGGCCGCACAGATACGCAGTATTTT. It is translated as CASSPIGTSGRTDTQYF.

This rearrangement joins TRBV14 to TRBJ1-1; D gene ambiguous. CDR1 and CDR2 from the germline V gene are SGHDN and FVKESK. There are 13 residues in the CDR3. The V end lost 1 base, the J end lost 8 bases, and 11 bases lay between the germline ends. This CDR3 is CASSQGLFPEAFF. The CDR3 nucleotides are TGTGCCAGCAGCCAAGGTTTGTTCCCAGAAGCTTTCTTT. The whole variable domain, filled in from reference TRBV14 and TRBJ1-1, reads EAGVTQFPSHSVIEKGQTVTLRCDPISGHDNLYWYRRVMGKEIKFLLHFVKESKQDESGMPNNRFLAERTGGTYSTLKVQPAELEDSGVYFCASSQGLFPEAFFGQGTRLTVV.

This chain uses TRBV5-1 with TRBJ2-6; TRBD1 is a possible D gene (6 bases). The germline gives CDR1 SGHRS, CDR2 YFSETQ. The V end was cut by 0 bases, the J end by 4 bases, with 8 bases between. This CDR3 spans 15 amino acids. The CDR3 nucleotides are TGCGCCAGCAGCTTGGCAGGGGCCGGGGCCAACGTCCTGACTTTC. This encodes CASSLAGAGANVLTF.

J is TRBJ2-1 and V is TRBV27, with TRBD2 identical over 9 bases. With 7 bases clipped from V and 3 bases from J, the junction kept 7 bases outside the gene matches. The CDR3 length is 15 residues. Germline V lookup: CDR1 MNHEY, CDR2 SMNVEV (reference sequence). This CDR3 reads CASTSSGNFYNEQFF. The CDR3 DNA is TGTGCCAGCACGTCTAGCGGGAACTTCTACAATGAGCAGTTCTTC.

The chain recombines TRBV4-2 with TRBJ2-7; TRBD1 might be the D (6 bases). CDR1 is LGHNA and CDR2 is YNFKEQ in the germline V gene. The germline V and J ends were trimmed by 0 bases and 6 bases, with 21 bases remaining between them. The CDR3 totals 17 residues. The CDR3 spells CASSQESLTGFSIEQYF. The DNA of the CDR3 is TGTGCCAGCAGCCAAGAGTCGTTAACAGGGTTTTCGATCGAGCAGTACTTC.